The rows below give T cell receptor beta chains drawn from one sample of a study of blood T cell repertoires in COVID-19. TCRdb keeps only in-frame clones here, not all; method: immunoSEQ multiplex PCR. The table includes about 41,000 clones, 80% to 90% detected once. Sequencing used peripheral blood. These receptors all stem from a man in his forties or fifties with COVID-19, enrolled during active disease. Both conserved end residues are part of each CDR3. The D gene is left open where the match is weak. Part of the rows lack a size; the others show once, few, many or a class for expanded clones.

size | D | J | V | DNA | CDR3
once | - | TRBJ2-7 | TRBV13 | TGTGCCAGCAGCCAGGGCCCGAGCTCCTACGAGCAGTACTTC | CASSQGPSSYEQYF
- | TRBD2 | TRBJ2-1 | TRBV5-1 | TGCGCCAGCAGCCCAGCGGGAGGGCCCCGGAATGAGCAGTTCTTC | CASSPAGGPRNEQFF
- | - | TRBJ1-1 | TRBV3-1/TRBV3-2 | TGTGCCAGCAGCCAAGAGGAAGGATTTAGCCCTGAAGCTTTCTTT | CASSQEEGFSPEAFF
- | - | TRBJ1-5 | TRBV3-1/TRBV3-2 | TGTGCCAGCAGCCAAGAACCCAGGGTTAGTAGTCAGCCCCAGCATTTT | CASSQEPRVSSQPQHF
once | TRBD2 | TRBJ2-5 | TRBV4-1 | TGCGCCAGCAGAGACCGGGGGGGACAAGAGACCCAGTACTTC | CASRDRGGQETQYF
once | - | TRBJ1-5 | TRBV23-1 | TGCGCCAGCAGTCAATCATGGAGGCCGGGTAGCAATCAGCCCCAGCATTTT | CASSQSWRPGSNQPQHF
- | - | TRBJ2-2 | TRBV3-1/TRBV3-2 | TGTGCCAGCAGCCAATTCGGGGGGCATAACACCGGGGAGCTGTTTTTT | CASSQFGGHNTGELFF
- | - | TRBJ1-2 | TRBV19 | TGTGCCAGTAGTATTCCAGGGGCCGCCCATGGCTACACCTTC | CASSIPGAAHGYTF
- | - | TRBJ2-3 | TRBV7-9 | TGTGCCAGCAGCCCCCCGGGGGGCCGTTCAGATACGCAGTATTTT | CASSPPGGRSDTQYF
- | TRBD1 | TRBJ2-7 | TRBV19 | TGTGCCAGTAGTTCCCGGGACAGGGGGCGCACGGCCTACGAGCAGTACTTC | CASSSRDRGRTAYEQYF
- | TRBD2 | TRBJ2-2 | TRBV4-1 | TGCGCCAGCAGCCAGCCGGGACTAGCGGGAGCGGCCGGGGAGCTGTTTTTT | CASSQPGLAGAAGELFF
- | - | TRBJ2-1 | TRBV29-1 | TGCAGCCTATCCTTCGGAGGTGCCTACAATGAGCAGTTCTTC | CSLSFGGAYNEQFF
- | TRBD1 | TRBJ1-1 | TRBV2 | TGTGCCAGCAGGGGACAGTCTACCTCGAACACTGAAGCTTTCTTT | CASRGQSTSNTEAFF
- | - | TRBJ2-2 | TRBV9 | TGTGCCAGCAGCGTTTCCTCCGGGGAGCTGTTTTTT | CASSVSSGELFF
once | TRBD2 | TRBJ2-5 | TRBV15 | TGTGCCACCAGCAGAGGACTAGCGGGAGAGACCCAGTACTTC | CATSRGLAGETQYF
- | TRBD2 | TRBJ2-2 | TRBV2 | TGTGCCAGCAGCCGACTAGCGGGGGGGCAGGGCACCGGGGAGCTGTTTTTT | CASSRLAGGQGTGELFF
few | TRBD1 | TRBJ1-1 | TRBV13 | TGTGCCAGCAGCTTAGGACAGGGGGCCCCGACAGCTTTCTTT | CASSLGQGAPTAFF
once | - | TRBJ1-2 | TRBV13 | TGTGCCAGCAGCTCCCACGGACAAACTAACTATGGCTACACCTTC | CASSSHGQTNYGYTF
once | TRBD1 | TRBJ1-1 | TRBV11-2 | TGTGCCAGCAGCTTTCAGGGGGGCACTGAAGCTTTCTTT | CASSFQGGTEAFF
- | - | TRBJ2-7 | TRBV11-2 | TGTGCCAGCAGCTTAGGGCGTCGAGGGTTGGACGAGCAGTACTTC | CASSLGRRGLDEQYF
- | - | TRBJ1-6 | TRBV6-5 | TGTGCCAGCTCCAATGGTGGGGACTATAGTTCACCCCTCCACTTT | CASSNGGDYSSPLHF
- | - | TRBJ2-3 | TRBV30 | TGTGCCTGGAGTGTAGGGACTTTTGGGGGAAGAGATACGCAGTATTTT | CAWSVGTFGGRDTQYF
- | TRBD2 | TRBJ2-7 | TRBV19 | TGTGCCAGTAGTATAGGAGGAGCGGGACCCGTCTCCTACGAGCAGTACTTC | CASSIGGAGPVSYEQYF
- | - | TRBJ2-2 | TRBV24-1 | TGTGCCACCAGCCCCTATCCGAACACCGGGGAGCTGTTTTTT | CATSPYPNTGELFF
once | TRBD1 | TRBJ2-7 | TRBV7-8 | TGTGCCAGCAGCTTAGACGGACAGGGGCCCTACGAGCAGTACTTC | CASSLDGQGPYEQYF
- | TRBD2 | TRBJ2-3 | TRBV3-1/TRBV3-2 | TGTGCCAGCAGCCCAAACAGCGGGACGAGCACAGATACGCAGTATTTT | CASSPNSGTSTDTQYF
- | - | TRBJ1-5 | TRBV30 | TGTGCCTGGACCGCCGGCGGGTCGGGCAATCAGCCCCAGCATTTT | CAWTAGGSGNQPQHF
- | TRBD2 | TRBJ2-1 | TRBV14 | TGTGCCAGCAGCCAAGTTGAACTAGCGGGAGCTTACAATGAGCAGTTCTTC | CASSQVELAGAYNEQFF
- | - | TRBJ1-2 | TRBV27 | TGTGCCAGCAGTTTCCGGTCGGGGGGCGGTGGCTACACCTTC | CASSFRSGGGGYTF
- | - | TRBJ1-2 | TRBV27 | TGTGCCAGCAGTTTGTGGCAGGGAGGAACCTTTTATGGCTACACCTTC | CASSLWQGGTFYGYTF
- | - | TRBJ1-3 | TRBV12-5 | TGTGCTAGTGGTTCCGGGAGCTCTGGAAACACCATATATTTT | CASGSGSSGNTIYF
once | TRBD2 | TRBJ2-5 | TRBV7-2 | TGTGCCAGCAGCCCCCGATACAGCGGGGGGGAAGAGACCCAGTACTTC | CASSPRYSGGEETQYF
once | TRBD2 | TRBJ2-5 | TRBV6-5 | TGTGCCAGCGGCGGGAGGGTAGAGACCCAGTACTTC | CASGGRVETQYF
once | - | TRBJ2-7 | TRBV2 | TGTGCCAGCAGTGAAGGAGGGAGAATCTACGAGCAGTACTTC | CASSEGGRIYEQYF
once | - | TRBJ1-5 | TRBV6-4 | TGTGCCAGCAGTGACTCCCAGGTGCGGGGGAGTCTTCAGCCCCAGCATTTT | CASSDSQVRGSLQPQHF
- | - | TRBJ2-1 | TRBV4-2 | TGTGCCAGCAGCTACGGAGCTGACAGCAATGAGCAGTTCTTC | CASSYGADSNEQFF
- | - | TRBJ1-3 | TRBV30 | TGTGCCTGGACAGACTCTGGAAACACCATATATTTT | CAWTDSGNTIYF
- | - | TRBJ1-2 | TRBV13 | TGTGCCAGCAGCTTAGGGGTCCCAGGGGCCGGTGGCTACACCTTC | CASSLGVPGAGGYTF
- | - | TRBJ1-4 | TRBV4-1 | TGCGCCAGCAGCCAAGAATTCGGAGCAAAACTGTTTTTT | CASSQEFGAKLFF
- | TRBD2 | TRBJ2-1 | TRBV2 | TGTGCCAGCAGGGATGATAGCGGGTTTAATGAGCAGTTCTTC | CASRDDSGFNEQFF
- | - | TRBJ2-3 | TRBV5-5 | TGTGCCAGCAGCTTTTCCGGGGTAGATACGCAGTATTTT | CASSFSGVDTQYF
- | TRBD2 | TRBJ2-5 | TRBV19 | TGTGCCAGTAGTATAGAGGGAGGGTTACGTGAGACCCAGTACTTC | CASSIEGGLRETQYF
once | TRBD2 | TRBJ2-1 | TRBV27 | TGTGCCAGCAGAAACCGACTAGCGGGAGCCATTGAGCAGTTCTTC | CASRNRLAGAIEQFF
- | - | TRBJ2-3 | TRBV19 | TGTGCCAGTAGTATAGATGGGGGGTTTCGGGGGAATACGCAGTATTTT | CASSIDGGFRGNTQYF
- | - | TRBJ1-4 | TRBV7-8 | TGTGCCAGCAGCGCACGAGTACAGGGCCCGAATGAAAAACTGTTTTTT | CASSARVQGPNEKLFF
- | - | TRBJ2-3 | TRBV3-1/TRBV3-2 | TGTGCCAGCAGCCTGTTAGGCGGGAGCACAGATACGCAGTATTTT | CASSLLGGSTDTQYF
- | TRBD1 | TRBJ2-1 | TRBV7-8 | TGTGCCAGCAGCCCTCCCACAGGGGGCGCAACCCATGAGCAGTTCTTC | CASSPPTGGATHEQFF
- | - | TRBJ2-1 | TRBV5-5 | TGTGCCAGCAGCTTGGGCGCCGGGACTCCCAGCCCAGAGCAGTTCTTC | CASSLGAGTPSPEQFF
- | - | TRBJ2-7 | TRBV19 | TGTGCCAGTAGTATGGGCAGACAGTACGAGCAGTACTTC | CASSMGRQYEQYF
few | TRBD2 | TRBJ2-3 | TRBV4-2 | TGTGCCAGCAGCAAAGGACTAGCGGAAAGCACAGATACGCAGTATTTT | CASSKGLAESTDTQYF
- | - | TRBJ1-1 | TRBV29-1 | TGCAGCTCATTCCTTCCCCCACAGGAGGGGAACACTGAAGCTTTCTTT | CSSFLPPQEGNTEAFF
- | - | TRBJ1-5 | TRBV6-1 | TGTGCCAGCAGTGAGTCTTTCAATCAGCCCCAGCATTTT | CASSESFNQPQHF
- | - | TRBJ1-3 | TRBV6-5 | TGTGCCACAACATCCCAGGGGTTCTCTGGAAACACCATATATTTT | CATTSQGFSGNTIYF
- | TRBD2 | TRBJ2-7 | TRBV10-1 | TGCGCCAGCTCACAATTGGGACTAGCGGGAGGGGGGATCCCTTACGAGCAGTACTTC | CASSQLGLAGGGIPYEQYF
- | - | TRBJ1-1 | TRBV5-6 | TGTGCCAGCAGCTCTCTGGGGGGGATAAACACTGAAGCTTTCTTT | CASSSLGGINTEAFF
- | TRBD2 | TRBJ2-5 | TRBV29-1 | TGCAGCGTTGATCCTGAGGCGGGGGGGTACCAAGAGACCCAGTACTTC | CSVDPEAGGYQETQYF
- | TRBD1 | TRBJ1-4 | TRBV30 | TGTGCCTGGAGTGTAGGACAGGGTAATGAAAAACTGTTTTTT | CAWSVGQGNEKLFF
- | - | TRBJ2-2 | TRBV15 | TGTGCCACCAGCAGAGATCCGGGATCGAACACCGGGGAGCTGTTTTTT | CATSRDPGSNTGELFF